Listed below are T cell receptor beta chains from one sample, sequenced in a study of blood T cells in healthy people across ages. TCRdb redid the calling of the 5' RACE reads with MiXCR, one entry per CDR3 protein. Here the sample spans almost 800,000 distinct CDR3 sequences, over 45% being singletons. Sequencing was carried out using blood. The source is a man aged 30 to 39 in good health. Both conserved end residues are part of each CDR3. The order of the fields is D gene, V gene, clone size, J gene, CDR3 protein, CDR3 DNA. D genes are given only for firm matches. Clone sizes are given selectively: once, few, many, or a class where the clone is expanded.

>TRBD1|TRBV5-1|NA|TRBJ2-1
CASSAYRGRYNEQFF
TGCGCCAGCAGCGCGTACAGGGGGAGATACAATGAGCAGTTCTTC
>TRBD1|TRBV11-2|NA|TRBJ2-1
CASSLVGQGYNEQFF
TGTGCCAGCAGCTTAGTGGGACAGGGTTACAATGAGCAGTTCTTC
>TRBD2|TRBV29-1|few|TRBJ2-3
CSVARTSGSIAADTQYF
TGCAGCGTTGCTCGGACTAGCGGGAGTATCGCAGCAGATACGCAGTATTTT
>NA|TRBV27|few|TRBJ2-7
CASREQGHEQYF
TGTGCCAGCAGAGAGCAAGGACACGAGCAGTACTTC
>NA|TRBV13|NA|TRBJ2-1
CASSLPRGTREQFF
TGTGCCAGCAGCTTACCTAGAGGGACACGTGAGCAGTTCTTC
>TRBD2|TRBV5-5|NA|TRBJ2-5
CASSRVSTGGQETQYF
TGTGCCAGCAGCCGAGTCTCAACGGGAGGTCAAGAGACCCAGTACTTC
>NA|TRBV29-1|NA|TRBJ1-2
CSVERGGYGYTF
TGCAGCGTTGAGAGGGGAGGCTATGGCTACACCTTC
>NA|TRBV5-5|NA|TRBJ2-3
CASSALSVADTRYF
TGTGCCAGCAGCGCCCTGAGCGTCGCAGATACGCGGTATTTT
>TRBD2|TRBV20-1|NA|TRBJ2-7
CSASPPRREPNYEQYF
TGCAGTGCTAGTCCCCCCCGGCGGGAGCCCAACTACGAGCAGTACTTC
>TRBD1|TRBV7-2|NA|TRBJ1-6
CASSIQTPGQGANSPLHF
TGTGCCAGCAGCATACAAACGCCCGGACAGGGGGCAAATTCACCCCTCCACTTT
>TRBD1|TRBV20-1|NA|TRBJ1-1
CSVWGQSTEAFF
TGCAGTGTATGGGGACAGTCTACTGAAGCTTTCTTT
>NA|TRBV7-9|few|TRBJ2-4
CASSPFDIQYF
TGTGCCAGCAGCCCTTTCGACATTCAGTACTTC
>TRBD2|TRBV7-2|few|TRBJ2-3
CASSPLAGYTDTQYF
TGTGCCAGCAGCCCGTTAGCGGGGTACACAGATACGCAGTATTTT
>NA|TRBV7-9|NA|TRBJ2-7
CASSTGASPYEQYF
TGTGCCAGCAGCACGGGGGCTAGTCCCTACGAGCAGTACTTC